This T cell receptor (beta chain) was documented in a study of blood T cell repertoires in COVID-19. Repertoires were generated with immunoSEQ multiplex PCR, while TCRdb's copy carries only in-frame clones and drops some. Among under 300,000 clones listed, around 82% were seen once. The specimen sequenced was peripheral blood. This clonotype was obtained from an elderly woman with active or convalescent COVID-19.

The CDR3 protein is CAISEGTLNTEAFF. CDR3 nucleotides: TGTGCCATCAGTGAGGGGACACTGAACACTGAAGCTTTCTTT. This chain links TRBV10-3 with TRBJ1-1, with a possible D match to TRBD1 (6 bases). This CDR3 is 14 amino acids long. The germline gives CDR1 ENHRY, CDR2 SYGVKD. Between the trimmed V and J ends, which lost 2 bases and 0 bases, there was a span of 7 bases.